The sequence of this T cell receptor (beta chain) was determined in a study of T cell responses to AZD1222 COVID-19 vaccine (dated by TCRdb to the early 2020s). Some background on the complete study: TCR sequencing covered about 230 trial participants: about 210 given two doses of AZD1222 and approximately 26 given two doses of MenACWY control vaccine. Trial participants were enrolled into age subgroups of 18-55, 56-69 and 70-plus years, which contained approximately 150, 30 and 60 TCR-sequenced participants, respectively.

On the study overall, not on this receptor specifically: No day 14 peak-response samples were available, so repertoires were characterized only after the peak T cell response. Participants were mostly white British and included more females than males, and it was suggested by the authors that clonal diversity may have been underestimated. Spike-specific TCR breadth and depth rose significantly after two AZD1222 doses compared with day 0 and with MenACWY recipients. The 56-69-year group was small, and its depth increase did not reach significance, likely because of low power. The whole spike protein was spanned by vaccine-associated CD4 TCRs, and dominant responses were seen in regions 160-218 and 743-854. Conclusions about previously exposed vaccinees are limited because only five to seven AZD1222 recipients were SARS-CoV-2 seropositive at baseline. Nearly half of unique spike-specific TCRs reportedly recognized epitopes outside regions mutated in the B.1.351 and B.1.1.7 variants.

The CDR3 regions of human TCRbeta chains were analyzed by immunosequencing. The authors processed their data as follows. Repertoire TCRs were checked for matches against a reference library of SARS-CoV-2-specific TCRs that had been generated using the MIRA antigen-specificity platform. Breadth was defined as the fraction of unique TCRs that were SARS-CoV-2-associated, and depth was defined as the fraction of total T cells that were SARS-CoV-2-associated. Using the MIRA data, each spike-specific TCR was assigned both to the spike region to which the TCR was reactive and to a CD4 or CD8 class. Log10-transformed breadth and depth values were compared by one-way ANOVA with Sidak's multiple comparisons tests. TCRdb stores this immuneACCESS table with in-frame sequences only. Part of the clones is absent; in the studies checked, under half of the shortfall reflects unresolved V genes, and no reason is known for the rest. That table is the source of V, J and clone size, and D and trimming were worked out from the DNA. The sample has tens of thousands of clones on record, 75% to 90% of them singletons. The ten most abundant clones make up roughly 19% of the sample.

A word on this clone: There is no known antigen for this receptor. No clone much larger than this one lies a single base away; base qualities are absent.

Taken with the paper, the label for time point translates to: baseline before first vaccination. What the treatment or condition label conveys for this sample: meningococcal conjugate vaccine given as trial control. Vaccinee samples were obtained from the UK trials COV001 and COV002, which included a single-blind randomized controlled phase 2/3 trial of AZD1222 (ChAdOx1 nCoV-19) in healthy adults. For TCRbeta chain sequencing, PBMC samples from trial participants were taken at day 0 and at day 28 after the second dose. The source material was peripheral blood, sampled on day 0 of MenACWY control vaccination. This receptor was identified in an adult in good health.

CDR3 reads: CASSVTGANVLTF. The DNA reads TGTGCCAGTAGCGTCACTGGGGCCAACGTCCTGACTTTC. The chain links TRBV19 with TRBJ2-6; the D gene assignment is ambiguous. A distance of 5 bases separates the germline ends of V and J, which lose 6 bases and 2 bases respectively. The CDR3, from cysteine to phenylalanine, totals 13 residues. Of all the DNA, just the CDR3 is kept, 39 bases in frame from base 1. CDR1 and CDR2, looked up from the germline V gene (reference sequence), are LNHDA and SQIVND.